The clone carrying this TCR beta chain was counted ten times or more. Amplified TCR beta CDR3 regions were obtained using RNA transcripts as template. RT-PCR with HTBI primers came first, then second-round multiplex PCR. Each CDR3 protein is one row after TCRdb ran MiXCR on the multiplex PCR reads. The sample yields hundreds of thousands of distinct CDR3 sequences, about 20% seen once. This record belongs to a study of Graves' ophthalmopathy and Graves' hyperthyroidism. V was clipped by 0 bases and J by 4 bases, with 15 bases between them. The CDR3 has 15 amino acids. In germline, CDR1 is DFQATT, CDR2 SNEGSKA (reference sequence).

Input material: peripheral blood. This clonotype was obtained from a woman between 18 and 29 years old with stable Graves' hyperthyroidism. Some clones in this sample may be carry-over from other donors' samples. The V gene is TRBV20-1, the J gene TRBJ1-1; weak D call: TRBD1 (6 bases). The CDR3 nucleotides read TGCAGTGCTAGAGATCTGTTGGGGGCGAGCACTGAAGCTTTCTTT. It codes for CSARDLLGASTEAFF.